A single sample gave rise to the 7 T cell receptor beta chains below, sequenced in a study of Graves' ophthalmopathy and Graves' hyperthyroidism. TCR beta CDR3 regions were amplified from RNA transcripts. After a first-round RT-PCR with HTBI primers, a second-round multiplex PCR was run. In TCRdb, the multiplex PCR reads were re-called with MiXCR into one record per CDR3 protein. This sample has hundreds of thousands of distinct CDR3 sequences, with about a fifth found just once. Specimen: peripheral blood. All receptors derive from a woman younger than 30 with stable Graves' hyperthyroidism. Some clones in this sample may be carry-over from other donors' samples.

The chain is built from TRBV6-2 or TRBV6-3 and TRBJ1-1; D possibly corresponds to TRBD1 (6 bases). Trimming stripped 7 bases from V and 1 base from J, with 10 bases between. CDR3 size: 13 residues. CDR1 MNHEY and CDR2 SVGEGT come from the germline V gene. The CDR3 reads CASNRDWNTEAFF. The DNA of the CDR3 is TGTGCCAGCAACAGGGATTGGAACACTGAAGCTTTCTTT.

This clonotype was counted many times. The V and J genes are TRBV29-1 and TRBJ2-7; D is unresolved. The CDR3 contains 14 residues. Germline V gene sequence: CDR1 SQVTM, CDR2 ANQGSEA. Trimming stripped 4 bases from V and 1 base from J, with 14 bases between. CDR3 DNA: TGCAGCGTTGTTGTCGACGGATCGTCCTACGAGCAGTACTTC. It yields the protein CSVVVDGSSYEQYF.

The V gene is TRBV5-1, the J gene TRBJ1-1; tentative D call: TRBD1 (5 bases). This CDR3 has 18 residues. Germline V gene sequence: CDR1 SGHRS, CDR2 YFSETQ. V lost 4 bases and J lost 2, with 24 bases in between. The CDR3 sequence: CASSPPSLWGILNTEAFF. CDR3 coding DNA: TGCGCCAGCAGCCCCCCTTCGCTGTGGGGGATCCTCAACACTGAAGCTTTCTTT.

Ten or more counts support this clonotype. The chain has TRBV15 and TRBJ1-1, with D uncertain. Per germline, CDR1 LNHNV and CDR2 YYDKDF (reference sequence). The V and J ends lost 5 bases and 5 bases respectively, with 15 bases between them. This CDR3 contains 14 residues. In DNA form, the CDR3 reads TGTGCCACCAGCCCACCCCCCGGGTGGACTGAAGCTTTCTTT. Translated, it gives CATSPPPGWTEAFF.

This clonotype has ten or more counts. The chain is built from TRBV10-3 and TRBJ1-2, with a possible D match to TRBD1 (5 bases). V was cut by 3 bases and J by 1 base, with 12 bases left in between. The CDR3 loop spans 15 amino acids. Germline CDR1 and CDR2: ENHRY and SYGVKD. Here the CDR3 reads CAISERDRSNYGYTF. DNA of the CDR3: TGTGCCATCAGTGAAAGGGACCGCAGTAACTATGGCTACACCTTC.

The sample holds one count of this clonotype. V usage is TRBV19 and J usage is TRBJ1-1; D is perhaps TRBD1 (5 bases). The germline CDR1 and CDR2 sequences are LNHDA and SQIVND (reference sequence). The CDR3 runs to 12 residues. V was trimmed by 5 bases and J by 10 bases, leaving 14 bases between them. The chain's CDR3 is CASSSSGMRAFF. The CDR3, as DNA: TGTGCCAGTAGTTCTTCAGGGATGCGAGCTTTCTTT. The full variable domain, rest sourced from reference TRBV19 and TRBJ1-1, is DGGITQSPKYLFRKEGQNVTLSCEQNLNHDAMYWYRQDPGQGLRLIYYSQIVNDFQKGDIAEGYSVSREKKESFPLTVTSAQKNPTAFYLCASSSSGMRAFFGQGTRLTVV.

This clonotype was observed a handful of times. CDR3 sequence reads: CSASNGPRNSPLHF. CDR3 DNA sequence: TGCAGTGCTAGCAACGGACCCAGAAATTCACCCCTCCACTTT. The chain has TRBV20-1 and TRBJ1-6, with unresolved D. Trimming took 3 bases from V and 7 from J, leaving 13 bases between them. The germline V gene encodes CDR1 DFQATT and CDR2 SNEGSKA (reference sequence). The CDR3 is 14 amino acids.